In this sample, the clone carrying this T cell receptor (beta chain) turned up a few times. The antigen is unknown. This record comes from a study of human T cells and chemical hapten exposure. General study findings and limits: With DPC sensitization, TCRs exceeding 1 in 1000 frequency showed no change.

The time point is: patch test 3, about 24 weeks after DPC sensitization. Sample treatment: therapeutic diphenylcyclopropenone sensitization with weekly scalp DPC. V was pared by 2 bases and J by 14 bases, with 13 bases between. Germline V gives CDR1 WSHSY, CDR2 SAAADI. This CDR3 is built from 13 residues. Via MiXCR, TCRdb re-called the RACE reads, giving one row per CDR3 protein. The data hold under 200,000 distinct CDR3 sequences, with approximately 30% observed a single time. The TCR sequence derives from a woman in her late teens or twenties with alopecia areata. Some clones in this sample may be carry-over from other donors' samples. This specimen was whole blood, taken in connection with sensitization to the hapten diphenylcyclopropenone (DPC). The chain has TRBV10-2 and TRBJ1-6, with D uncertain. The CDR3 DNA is TGCGCCAGCAGTGAGGGCGGAGGTATGGCCCTCCACTTT. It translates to CASSEGGGMALHF.